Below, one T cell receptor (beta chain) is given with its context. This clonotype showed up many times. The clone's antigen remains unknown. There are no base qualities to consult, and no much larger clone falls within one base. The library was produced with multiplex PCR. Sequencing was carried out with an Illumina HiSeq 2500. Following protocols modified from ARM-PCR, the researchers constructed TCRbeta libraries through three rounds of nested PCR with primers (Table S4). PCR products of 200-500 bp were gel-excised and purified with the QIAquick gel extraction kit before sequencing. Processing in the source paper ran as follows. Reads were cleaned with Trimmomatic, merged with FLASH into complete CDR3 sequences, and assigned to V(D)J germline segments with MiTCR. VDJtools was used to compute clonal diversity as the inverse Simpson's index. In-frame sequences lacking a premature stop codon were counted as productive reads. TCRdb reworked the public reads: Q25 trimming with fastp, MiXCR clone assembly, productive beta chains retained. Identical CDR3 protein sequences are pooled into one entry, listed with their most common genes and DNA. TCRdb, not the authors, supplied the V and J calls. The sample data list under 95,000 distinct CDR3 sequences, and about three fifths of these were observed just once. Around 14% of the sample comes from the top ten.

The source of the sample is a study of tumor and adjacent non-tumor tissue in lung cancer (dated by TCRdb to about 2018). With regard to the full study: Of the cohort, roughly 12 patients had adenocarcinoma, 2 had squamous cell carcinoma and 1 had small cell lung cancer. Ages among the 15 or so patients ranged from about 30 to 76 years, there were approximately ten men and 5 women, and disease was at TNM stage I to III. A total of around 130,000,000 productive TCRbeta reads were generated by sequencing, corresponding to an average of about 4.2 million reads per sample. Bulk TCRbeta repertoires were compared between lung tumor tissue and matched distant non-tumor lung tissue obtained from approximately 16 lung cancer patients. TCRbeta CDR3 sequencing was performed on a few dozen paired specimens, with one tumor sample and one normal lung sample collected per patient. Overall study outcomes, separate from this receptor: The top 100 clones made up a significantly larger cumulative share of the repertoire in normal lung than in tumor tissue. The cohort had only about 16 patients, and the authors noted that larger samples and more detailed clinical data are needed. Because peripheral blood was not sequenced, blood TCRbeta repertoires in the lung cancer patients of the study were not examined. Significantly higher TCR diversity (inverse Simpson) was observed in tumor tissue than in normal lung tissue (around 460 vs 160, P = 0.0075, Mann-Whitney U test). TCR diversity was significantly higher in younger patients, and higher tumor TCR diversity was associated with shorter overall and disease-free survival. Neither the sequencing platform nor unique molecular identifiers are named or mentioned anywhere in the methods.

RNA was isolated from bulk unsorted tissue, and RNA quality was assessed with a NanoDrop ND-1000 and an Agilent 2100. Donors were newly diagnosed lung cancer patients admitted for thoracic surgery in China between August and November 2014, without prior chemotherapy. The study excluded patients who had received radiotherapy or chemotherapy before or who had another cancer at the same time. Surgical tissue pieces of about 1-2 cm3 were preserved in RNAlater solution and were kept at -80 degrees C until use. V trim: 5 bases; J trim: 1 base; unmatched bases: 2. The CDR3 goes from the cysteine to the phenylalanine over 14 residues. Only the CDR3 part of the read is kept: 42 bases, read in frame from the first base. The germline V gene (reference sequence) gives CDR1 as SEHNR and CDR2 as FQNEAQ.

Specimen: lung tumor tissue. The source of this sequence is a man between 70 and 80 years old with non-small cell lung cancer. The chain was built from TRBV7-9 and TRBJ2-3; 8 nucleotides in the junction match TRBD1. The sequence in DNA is TGTGCCAGCAGCACGGGACAGGGCACAGATACGCAGTATTTT. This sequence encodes CASSTGQGTDTQYF. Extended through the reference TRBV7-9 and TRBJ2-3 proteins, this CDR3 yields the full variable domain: DTGVSQNPRHKITKRGQNVTFRCDPISEHNRLYWYRQTLGQGPEFLTYFQNEAQLEKSRLLSDRFSAERPKGSFSTLEIQRTEQGDSAMYLCASSTGQGTDTQYFGPGTRLTVL.